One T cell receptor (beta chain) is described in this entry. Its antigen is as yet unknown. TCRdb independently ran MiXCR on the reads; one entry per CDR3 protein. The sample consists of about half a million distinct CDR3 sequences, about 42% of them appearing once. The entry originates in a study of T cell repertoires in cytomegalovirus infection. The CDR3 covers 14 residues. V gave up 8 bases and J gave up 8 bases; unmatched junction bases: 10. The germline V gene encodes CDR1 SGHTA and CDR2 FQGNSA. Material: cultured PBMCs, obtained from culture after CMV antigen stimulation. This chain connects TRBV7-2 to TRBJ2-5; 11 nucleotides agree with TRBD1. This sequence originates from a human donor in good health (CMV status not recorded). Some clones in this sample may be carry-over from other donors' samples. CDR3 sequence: CASRAPGQGGTQYF. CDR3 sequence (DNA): TGTGCCAGCCGGGCCCCGGGACAGGGGGGCACCCAGTACTTC.